The clone carrying this T cell receptor beta chain has more than one count but fewer than ten. Its target is unknown. The entry originates in a study of metastatic and nonmetastatic thyroid tumors. For the study at large: Repertoires from malignant and benign thyroid patients were compared across blood and tumor or nodule tissue.

Not a single patient had been given any form of treatment at any point before undergoing thyroid surgery. Original data processing: A classifier for distant metastasis in papillary thyroid cancer was constructed using CDR3 differences observed across clinicopathological groups. TCRdb re-analyzed the PCR reads through MiXCR. The V and J calls were not made by the authors but by TCRdb's processing. The table records 20,000 to 25,000 clones, roughly 22% of them present only once. V shed 2 bases and J shed 2 bases, with 3 bases lying between them. Germline V gene lookup returns CDR1 MDHEN and CDR2 SYDVKM. The CDR3 is 12 amino acids. Study-wide points: TCR beta diversity was reportedly significantly higher in malignant thyroid tumors than benign nodules, in blood and tumor.

Sequencing was done on a sample of tumor tissue. The chain combines TRBV28 with TRBJ1-1, with D hard to call. This clonotype was obtained from a female donor with papillary thyroid cancer or a benign thyroid nodule (not recorded which). Some clones in this sample may be carry-over from other donors' samples. DNA of the CDR3: TGTGCCAGCAGTTTAAGCAACACTGAAGCTTTCTTT. It translates to CASSLSNTEAFF.